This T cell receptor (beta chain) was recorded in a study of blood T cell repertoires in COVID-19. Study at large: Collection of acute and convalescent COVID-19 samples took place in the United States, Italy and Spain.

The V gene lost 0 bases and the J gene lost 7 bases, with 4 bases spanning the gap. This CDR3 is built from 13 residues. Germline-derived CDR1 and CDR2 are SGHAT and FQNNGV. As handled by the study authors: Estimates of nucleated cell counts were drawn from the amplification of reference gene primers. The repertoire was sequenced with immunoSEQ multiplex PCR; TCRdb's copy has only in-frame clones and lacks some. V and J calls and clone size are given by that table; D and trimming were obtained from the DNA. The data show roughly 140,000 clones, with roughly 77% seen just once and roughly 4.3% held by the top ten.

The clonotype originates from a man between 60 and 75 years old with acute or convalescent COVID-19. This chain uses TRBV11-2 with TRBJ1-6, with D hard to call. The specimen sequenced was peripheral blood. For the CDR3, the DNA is TGTGCCAGCAGCTTAGATGGCAATTCACCCCTCCACTTT. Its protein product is CASSLDGNSPLHF.